The present T cell receptor (beta chain) was sequenced within a study of PD-L1 blockade in urothelial cancer. Study-level information: Bladder-origin urothelial cancer in males described about 90% of the 29 patients. Each blood sample yielded a median of about 140,000 T cells.

Added to each PCR by spiking were synthetic TCR analog templates. The assay was immunoSEQ multiplex PCR, and TCRdb's table has in-frame clones only and misses some. The data show roughly 42,000 clones, approximately 77% seen once. This material consisted of PBMCs, taken around atezolizumab (anti-PD-L1) treatment. The receptor was isolated from a man aged 65-85 years with urothelial cancer.

The CDR3 is CASPRLAGDNEQFF. Here the CDR3 DNA reads TGTGCCAGCCCTAGACTAGCGGGAGACAATGAGCAGTTCTTC. The J gene is TRBJ2-1, the V gene TRBV2; 12 bases align to TRBD2. CDR1 and CDR2 (germline): SNHLY, FYNNEI. J was trimmed by 5 bases and V by 8 bases; bases with no gene match: 4. This CDR3 region has 14 residues. Together with reference TRBV2 and TRBJ2-1, the CDR3 gives the full variable domain: EPEVTQTPSHQVTQMGQEVILRCVPISNHLYFYWYRQILGQKVEFLVSFYNNEISEKSEIFDDQFSVERPDGSNFTLKIRSTKLEDSAMYFCASPRLAGDNEQFFGPGTRLTVL.